This record covers a single T cell receptor beta chain. The sample originates from a study of T-cell memory formation after mild COVID-19. About the research overall: Clusters of TCRs were largely donor specific.

TCRdb reprocessed the 5' RACE reads via MiXCR and lists one record per CDR3 protein. Of 580,000 or so distinct CDR3 sequences listed, 17% are singletons. Between the trimmed V and J ends, which lost 1 base and 2 bases, there was a span of 12 bases. Germline CDR1 reads LNHDA; CDR2 reads SQIVND (reference sequence). CDR3 size: 15 residues. The chain recombines TRBV19 with TRBJ2-7, with D tentatively TRBD1 or TRBD2 (6 bases each). Sequenced: PBMCs or a T cell subset sorted from them (not recorded which). The source is an adult woman who had mild COVID-19 (a few samples of this study predate the infection). Cell type and time point are not known. In DNA, the CDR3 is TGTGCCAGTAGTATAGTACAGGGCGGGACCTACGAGCAGTACTTC. This encodes CASSIVQGGTYEQYF.